Given below is one T cell receptor (beta chain) in context. Its antigen is still unknown. This record belongs to a study of long-term antiretroviral therapy in people with HIV. Study observations and caveats: Comparison with controls showed narrower CDR3 length ranges in HIV repertoires.

At minimum, one pre-ART and two post-ART PBMC samples were obtained from each donor. Sequencing relied on immunoSEQ assay v3.0, run at survey level. Libraries were prepared by immunoSEQ multiplex PCR; TCRdb keeps only in-frame clonotypes and omits some of them. The table includes about 35,000 clones, roughly 74% detected once. The receptor's source is a man aged 50 to 60 with HIV. The source was unsorted PBMCs, collected 3 years after starting antiretroviral therapy.

CDR3 protein: CASSLNPEVGKRQPQHF. The CDR3 nucleotides are TGTGCCAGCAGCTTAAACCCCGAGGTCGGGAAAAGGCAGCCCCAGCATTTT. The rearrangement links TRBV11-2 to TRBJ1-5, with D unresolved. The CDR3 extends over 17 amino acids. V dropped 2 bases and J dropped 7 bases, with 21 bases sitting between them. Germline V CDR1 and CDR2: SGHAT, FQNNGV.